This entry lists 12 T cell receptor beta chains sequenced from one sample in a study of T cell responses to AZD1222 COVID-19 vaccine. The repertoire was sequenced with immunoSEQ multiplex PCR; TCRdb's copy has only in-frame clones and lacks some. The table has some 130,000 clones, 88% seen once. The sample consisted of peripheral blood, taken on day 0 of AZD1222 vaccination. The receptor set was obtained from an adult in good health.

This sequence joins TRBV12-3 or TRBV12-4 and TRBJ1-3; D not certain. The CDR3 covers 13 residues. Trimming took off 6 bases at V and 0 bases at J, with 6 bases between the two ends. CDR3 nucleotide sequence: TGTGCCAGCAGAGCCCGCTCTGGAAACACCATATATTTT. Protein product: CASRARSGNTIYF.

The V call is TRBV19, the J call TRBJ2-3, with TRBD1 as a possible D gene (6 bases). The germline V gene has CDR1 LNHDA and CDR2 SQIVND (reference sequence). The V and J ends lost 1 base and 2 bases respectively, with 16 bases between them. CDR3 size: 17 residues. For the CDR3, the DNA is TGTGCCAGTAGTATAGTCCCGGGACATAGAACCACAGATACGCAGTATTTT. This sequence encodes CASSIVPGHRTTDTQYF. The entire variable domain, with the rest obtained from reference TRBV19 and TRBJ2-3, is as follows: DGGITQSPKYLFRKEGQNVTLSCEQNLNHDAMYWYRQDPGQGLRLIYYSQIVNDFQKGDIAEGYSVSREKKESFPLTVTSAQKNPTAFYLCASSIVPGHRTTDTQYFGPGTRLTVL.

The DNA of the CDR3 is TGTGCCAGCAGGGGGGGGAACACTGAAGCTTTCTTT. Translated, it gives CASRGGNTEAFF. J is TRBJ1-1 and V is TRBV6-1; D may be TRBD1 (5 bases). Germline V CDR1 and CDR2: MNHNS, SASEGT. The length of the CDR3 is 12 residues. The V gene lost 6 bases and the J gene lost 1 base, with 6 bases spanning the gap.

This clone is a singleton in its sample. The chain links TRBV6-5 to TRBJ2-1, with D unclear. V was shortened by 6 bases and J by 9 bases, with 12 bases between the two germline ends. Germline V lookup: CDR1 MNHEY, CDR2 SVGAGI. The CDR3 length is 12 residues. DNA of the CDR3: TGTGCCAGCAGCCCACTTTGGGGTGAGCAGTTCTTC. Translated, it gives CASSPLWGEQFF.

This clone is a singleton in its sample. The rearrangement joins TRBV7-9 to TRBJ1-4; the D is unclear. Germline V lookup: CDR1 SEHNR, CDR2 FQNEAQ (reference sequence). V dropped 6 bases and J dropped 7 bases, with 15 bases sitting between them. CDR3 size: 14 residues. The CDR3 spells CASSIHGMGEKLFF. DNA for the CDR3: TGTGCCAGCAGTATACATGGGATGGGTGAAAAACTGTTTTTT.

The chain uses TRBV29-1 and TRBJ1-2; perhaps TRBD1 as D (6 bases). V lost 0 bases and J 3 bases, leaving 14 bases between the germline ends. This CDR3 has 15 residues. In germline, CDR1 is SQVTM, CDR2 ANQGSEA. The CDR3 sequence is CSVEEGIGGDYGYTF. The CDR3 DNA sequence: TGCAGCGTTGAAGAGGGGATAGGGGGGGACTATGGCTACACCTTC.

The chain links TRBV6-5 to TRBJ1-1; tentative D call: TRBD1 (5 bases). The CDR3 loop spans 15 amino acids. Trimming pared 0 bases from V and 0 bases from J, leaving 8 bases between. Germline V gives CDR1 MNHEY, CDR2 SVGAGI. CDR3 protein: CASSYSGQLNTEAFF. CDR3 coding DNA: TGTGCCAGCAGTTACTCGGGGCAGTTGAACACTGAAGCTTTCTTT.

The J gene is TRBJ2-3, the V gene TRBV4-3; 13 nucleotides match TRBD2. J was trimmed by 4 bases and V by 4 bases; bases with no gene match: 5. Germline CDR1 is LGHNA and CDR2 is YSLEER. The CDR3 spans 16 residues. CDR3: CASSPWTSGGPDTQYF. The DNA of the CDR3 is TGCGCCAGCAGCCCGTGGACTAGCGGGGGCCCAGATACGCAGTATTTT.

The V gene is TRBV6-5, the J gene TRBJ1-1; D may be TRBD1 (6 bases). The germline gives CDR1 MNHEY, CDR2 SVGAGI. Trimming took off 6 bases at V and 4 bases at J, with 12 bases between the two ends. The CDR3 totals 13 residues. This CDR3 is CASRRGRGTEAFF. As DNA, the CDR3 is TGTGCCAGCAGACGGGGGCGAGGCACTGAAGCTTTCTTT.

The chain couples TRBV5-1 to TRBJ2-3; D is perhaps TRBD1 or TRBD2 (5 bases each). V shed 4 bases and J shed 0 bases, with 12 bases lying between them. Germline V gene lookup returns CDR1 SGHRS and CDR2 YFSETQ. The CDR3 length is 15 residues. The CDR3 sequence is CASSRDATSTDTQYF. For the CDR3, the DNA is TGCGCCAGCAGCCGGGACGCTACTAGCACAGATACGCAGTATTTT.

As DNA, the CDR3 is TGTGCCAGCAGCTTAGTAGGAGGGGGCAATCAGCCCCAGCATTTT. Protein sequence: CASSLVGGGNQPQHF. The rearrangement joins TRBV7-2 to TRBJ1-5, with D possibly being TRBD1 (5 bases). The germline V gene has CDR1 SGHTA and CDR2 FQGNSA. Deletions cut 1 base from V and 2 bases from J, with 9 bases between. The CDR3 runs 15 residues.

J is TRBJ1-5 and V is TRBV6-5; TRBD1 matches 9 bases. The CDR3 length is 15 residues. V lost 6 bases and J lost 5; bases outside the gene matches: 8. The V gene's germline CDR1 is MNHEY and CDR2 SVGAGI. This chain's CDR3 is CASREGQGNYQPQHF. The CDR3 coding sequence is TGTGCCAGCAGGGAGGGACAGGGTAATTATCAGCCCCAGCATTTT.